This entry features one TCR beta chain sequence. Only in-frame clones appear in the TCRdb table, and some are missing; sequencing was by immunoSEQ multiplex PCR. The sample shows about 78,000 clones, about 88% of them seen only once. The data stem from a study of radiation and T cells in renal cell carcinoma. Time point meaning: blood 4 weeks post-SBRT, at nephrectomy. Treatment denoted: 15 Gy SBRT to primary tumor, nephrectomy 4 weeks later. Germline CDR1 KGHSH, CDR2 LQKENI. The CDR3 extends over 16 amino acids. V gave up 3 bases and J gave up 4 bases; unmatched junction bases: 11. Sequencing used blood, obtained from a patient whose treatment included radiotherapy and nephrectomy. The chain carries TRBV18 and TRBJ1-1; 7 bases map to TRBD1. The TCR originated in a woman in her seventies with renal cell carcinoma. The CDR3 loop reads CASSPRGQHEGTEAFF. The CDR3, as DNA: TGTGCCAGCTCACCGAGGGGACAGCATGAGGGCACTGAAGCTTTCTTT.